Below, 14 T cell receptor beta chains from the same sample are listed, as sequenced in a study of CD8 T cells in ankylosing spondylitis. TCRdb passed the 5' RACE reads through MiXCR, listing each CDR3 protein once. The data contain about 340,000 distinct CDR3 sequences, roughly 15% of them singletons. Material for sequencing was blood, either unsorted or a sorted T cell fraction (not recorded which). Receptor source: a male donor with ankylosing spondylitis or in good health (not recorded which).

The chain couples TRBV5-1 to TRBJ2-2; 10 bases map to TRBD1. This CDR3 has 16 residues. With 4 bases clipped from V and 6 bases from J, the junction kept 9 bases outside the gene matches. From germline, CDR1 is SGHRS and CDR2 YFSETQ. CDR3 in amino acids: CASSLEGTGVSGELFF. The CDR3 coding sequence is TGCGCCAGCAGCCTGGAGGGGACAGGGGTGTCCGGGGAGCTGTTTTTT.

The chain combines TRBV7-9 with TRBJ2-3, with D possibly called TRBD1 or TRBD2 (5 bases each). The CDR3 is made up of 16 amino acids. V was pared by 5 bases and J by 10 bases, with 25 bases between. CDR1 and CDR2 (germline): SEHNR, FQNEAQ (reference sequence). In nucleotides, the CDR3 is TGTGCCAGCAGCGACTACAGATACTCCCCCCTGGGGGCGCAGTATTTT. Its translation is CASSDYRYSPLGAQYF.

The rearrangement joins TRBV2 to TRBJ2-1, with 11 nucleotides matching TRBD2. The V and J ends lost 4 bases and 6 bases, in that order; junction bases with no gene match: 5. This CDR3 has 15 amino acids. Germline-derived CDR1 and CDR2 are SNHLY and FYNNEI. CDR3 in DNA: TGTGCCAGCAGTGGGGCTAGCGGGGGGATCAATGAGCAGTTCTTC. This sequence encodes CASSGASGGINEQFF.

This chain links TRBV20-1 with TRBJ1-1, with TRBD1 identical over 8 bases. From germline, CDR1 is DFQATT and CDR2 SNEGSKA (reference sequence). The CDR3 runs 13 residues. Trimming at V came to 7 bases and at J to 2 bases, leaving 6 bases not matched to a gene. The CDR3 coding sequence is TGCAGTGTCAGGGGACAGGCAAACACTGAAGCTTTCTTT. Translated: CSVRGQANTEAFF.

The chain links TRBV5-6 to TRBJ1-1, with D unresolved. Per germline, CDR1 SGHDT and CDR2 YYEEEE. V was clipped by 4 bases and J by 1 base, with 11 bases between them. The CDR3 has 14 amino acids. CDR3 residues: CASSGVKWNTEAFF. In DNA form, the CDR3 reads TGTGCCAGCAGCGGGGTGAAGTGGAACACTGAAGCTTTCTTT.

The V and J genes are TRBV11-2 and TRBJ2-3; no clear D gene. Trimming pared 3 bases from V and 7 bases from J, leaving 8 bases between. The CDR3 extends over 12 amino acids. CDR1 and CDR2 (germline): SGHAT, FQNNGV. The CDR3 DNA reads as TGTGCCAGCAGCTTTACACCCCATACGCAGTATTTT. It specifies CASSFTPHTQYF.

In its sample, this clonotype was seen a few times. This chain uses TRBV7-2 with TRBJ1-6, with D unresolved. From germline, CDR1 is SGHTA and CDR2 FQGNSA. The V end lost 1 base, the J end lost 7 bases, and 11 bases lay between the germline ends. This CDR3 has 15 residues. CDR3 sequence reads: CASSLVRGNNSPLHF. The CDR3 nucleotides are TGTGCCAGCAGCTTAGTACGGGGAAACAATTCACCCCTCCACTTT.

Ten or more counts support this clonotype. The chain recombines TRBV3-1 with TRBJ2-7; TRBD2 matches 10 bases. After removal of 1 base from V and 6 bases from J, the junction contained 3 bases not matched to a gene. This CDR3 has 14 residues. Germline loops: CDR1 LGHDT, CDR2 YNNKEL (reference sequence). The CDR3 loop reads CASSQGLAGVEQYF. The CDR3 DNA reads TGTGCCAGCAGCCAAGGTCTAGCGGGGGTCGAGCAGTACTTC.

There are a few counts of this clonotype. The gene calls are TRBV12-3 or TRBV12-4 and TRBJ2-4; the D gene could be TRBD1 or TRBD2 (7 bases each). The CDR3 is 18 amino acids. V gave up 3 bases and J gave up 0 bases, with 18 bases separating them. The CDR3 DNA reads as TGTGCCAGCAGTTTTCAGGGGGGGCAGGGAGTAGCCAAAAACATTCAGTACTTC. It is translated as CASSFQGGQGVAKNIQYF.

V is TRBV24-1 and J is TRBJ2-2, with D tentatively TRBD1 (5 bases). CDR3 length: 16 residues. V was shortened by 2 bases and J by 6 bases, with 15 bases between the two germline ends. Germline V gene sequence: CDR1 KGHDR, CDR2 SFDVKD. CDR3 nucleotides: TGTGCCACCAGTGATTCCGGGCAGGGTAGGGCCGGGGAGCTGTTTTTT. This gives the protein CATSDSGQGRAGELFF.

The J gene is TRBJ2-7, the V gene TRBV18; the match to TRBD1 covers 8 bases. Trimming cost V 3 bases and J 6 bases; bases outside gene matches: 4. Germline V gene lookup returns CDR1 KGHSH and CDR2 LQKENI. The CDR3 is made up of 13 amino acids. CDR3 sequence reads: CASSPRDRGEQYF. The CDR3 nucleotides read TGTGCCAGCTCACCTCGAGACAGGGGCGAGCAGTACTTC. Full variable domain (outside the CDR3, taken from reference TRBV18 and TRBJ2-7): NAGVMQNPRHLVRRRGQEARLRCSPMKGHSHVYWYRQLPEEGLKFMVYLQKENIIDESGMPKERFSAEFPKEGPSILRIQQVVRGDSAAYFCASSPRDRGEQYFGPGTRLTVT.

This clonotype was found a few times. The chain uses TRBV9 and TRBJ2-1, with TRBD2 identical over 11 bases. V lost 0 bases, J lost 6 bases, and 8 bases stayed unmatched. Per the germline V gene, CDR1 is SGDLS and CDR2 is YYNGEE. CDR3 length: 17 amino acids. The DNA for the CDR3 is TGTGCCAGCAGCGTAGGCAATTTGGGGACTAGCGGCAATGAGCAGTTCTTC. Amino acids: CASSVGNLGTSGNEQFF.

This clonotype came up a few times. The chain employs TRBV5-1 and TRBJ1-1, with 7 nucleotides matching TRBD1. Germline values: CDR1 SGHRS, CDR2 YFSETQ. The ends lost 4 bases at V and 5 bases at J; junction bases unmatched: 11. This CDR3 comprises 15 residues. The CDR3 is CASSPDRGPGTEAFF. CDR3 bases: TGCGCCAGCAGCCCGGATAGGGGGCCGGGGACTGAAGCTTTCTTT. The complete variable domain, with remaining parts taken from reference TRBV5-1 and TRBJ1-1, reads KAGVTQTPRYLIKTRGQQVTLSCSPISGHRSVSWYQQTPGQGLQFLFEYFSETQRNKGNFPGRFSGRQFSNSRSEMNVSTLELGDSALYLCASSPDRGPGTEAFFGQGTRLTVV.

DNA for the CDR3: TGTGCCAGCAGTCCGACAGGCCCCGGGGAGCTGTTTTTT. It specifies CASSPTGPGELFF. The chain combines TRBV12-3 or TRBV12-4 with TRBJ2-2, with TRBD1 as a possible D gene (6 bases). Trimming took 5 bases from V and 6 from J, leaving 10 bases between them. The CDR3 extends over 13 amino acids.